The 8 T cell receptor beta chains in this list originate from one sample, sequenced in a study of T-cell reconstitution after alpha-beta-depleted transplantation in children. As it was prepared, the TCRbeta library received unique molecular identifiers. TCRdb re-derived calls from the PCR reads in MiXCR, one entry per CDR3 protein. The sample has about 500,000 distinct CDR3 sequences, over 25% seen once; the top ten hold more than 2%. Sequences were derived from PBMCs from the stem cell graft donor, sampled from the stem cell graft. These receptors were taken from a human donor who donated a stem cell graft to a child with aplastic anemia.

The chain uses TRBV20-1 and TRBJ2-1; D uncertain. Germline CDR1 reads DFQATT; CDR2 reads SNEGSKA (reference sequence). The CDR3 consists of 12 residues. Trimming removed 5 bases from V and 6 bases from J, with 11 bases in between. This chain's CDR3 is CSADLSSNEQFF. In DNA form, the CDR3 reads TGCAGTGCTGACCTTTCCAGCAATGAGCAGTTCTTC.

The J gene is TRBJ1-2, the V gene TRBV7-9, with 10 bases fitting TRBD1. This CDR3 has 15 amino acids. With V trimmed by 0 bases and J by 6 bases, 4 bases remained unmatched. Germline V gene sequence: CDR1 SEHNR, CDR2 FQNEAQ (reference sequence). CDR3 sequence reads: CASSLAGTGVHGYTF. The CDR3 DNA sequence: TGTGCCAGCAGCTTAGCCGGGACAGGGGTTCATGGCTACACCTTC.

There are a few counts of this clonotype. The chain joins TRBV12-3 or TRBV12-4 to TRBJ2-5, with 7 bases matching TRBD1. This CDR3 has 14 residues. The junction had 3 bases not matched to a gene; V was cut back by 2 bases and J by 3 bases. Here the CDR3 DNA reads TGTGCCAGCAGTTTAAAGACAGGGAAAGAGACCCAGTACTTC. As protein: CASSLKTGKETQYF.

This rearrangement joins TRBV25-1 to TRBJ1-3; 7 nucleotides match TRBD1. Germline values: CDR1 MGHDK, CDR2 SYGVNS. CDR3 size: 16 residues. The V and J ends lost 2 bases and 0 bases, in that order; junction bases with no gene match: 4. CDR3 in amino acids: CASSENTGDSGNTIYF. In DNA, the CDR3 is TGTGCCAGCAGTGAAAACACAGGGGACTCTGGAAACACCATATATTTT.

The CDR3 bases are TGCAGTGCTAGAGGGGACAGCTCGGAGACCCAGTACTTC. Its translation: CSARGDSSETQYF. The rearrangement uses TRBV20-1 and TRBJ2-5; TRBD1 matches 7 bases. V lost 1 base and J lost 5; bases outside the gene matches: 4. Germline-derived CDR1 and CDR2 are DFQATT and SNEGSKA (reference sequence). CDR3 length equals 13 residues.

This clonotype has more than one count but fewer than ten. This chain links TRBV29-1 with TRBJ1-5; unclear D gene. The V end was cut by 3 bases, the J end by 3 bases, with 9 bases between. This CDR3 contains 13 residues. Germline loops: CDR1 SQVTM, CDR2 ANQGSEA. This chain's CDR3 is CSVEGLPNQPQHF. DNA of the CDR3: TGCAGCGTTGAGGGGTTACCCAATCAGCCCCAGCATTTT. Combining the CDR3 with reference TRBV29-1 and TRBJ1-5 gives the whole variable domain SAVISQKPSRDICQRGTSLTIQCQVDSQVTMMFWYRQQPGQSLTLIATANQGSEATYESGFVIDKFPISRPNLTFSTLTVSNMSPEDSSIYLCSVEGLPNQPQHFGDGTRLSIL.

The chain combines TRBV28 with TRBJ1-5; 7 positions agree with TRBD1. CDR1 is MDHEN, CDR2 SYDVKM, per germline. CDR3 length: 18 amino acids. V dropped 2 bases and J dropped 1; count of bases not matched to a gene: 11. The CDR3 coding sequence is TGTGCCAGCAGTTTAGTTTCTCGGGCAGGGGGAAGCAATCAGCCCCAGCATTTT. Translating gives CASSLVSRAGGSNQPQHF.

This clonotype occurred a few times. The genes are TRBV7-2 and TRBJ1-2; a possible D gene is TRBD1 (6 bases). V lost 5 bases and J 3 bases, leaving 13 bases between the germline ends. Germline V lookup: CDR1 SGHTA, CDR2 FQGNSA. The CDR3 consists of 14 residues. CDR3 sequence (DNA): TGTGCCAGCAGCCTAGGGGGGGATCACTATGGCTACACCTTC. Its protein is CASSLGGDHYGYTF. The full variable domain, its missing parts supplied by reference TRBV7-2 and TRBJ1-2, is GAGVSQSPSNKVTEKGKDVELRCDPISGHTALYWYRQSLGQGLEFLIYFQGNSAPDKSGLPSDRFSAERTGGSVSTLTIQRTQQEDSAVYLCASSLGGDHYGYTFGSGTRLTVV.